This TCR beta chain was retrieved from a study of blood T cell repertoires in COVID-19. As for the study in general: Samples of COVID-19 (acute and convalescent) were obtained from the United States, Italy and Spain. Nucleic acid was either cDNA or gDNA, and it came from T cells, B-cell-depleted T cells, or PBMCs.

In the source study's methods: Estimation of nucleated cell counts relied on the amplification of reference gene primers. Assay used: immunoSEQ multiplex PCR; TCRdb lists only in-frame clones, some missing. The V and J calls and clone size were taken over from that table, and D and trimming were inferred from the DNA. There are over 150,000 clones in the sample; roughly 86% occur only once, and under 3% lies in the top ten. Seattle patient enrollment occurred during active infection, with longitudinal follow-up thereafter. The receptor was isolated from a woman older than 75 with COVID-19, enrolled during active disease. Sample: peripheral blood.

CDR3 in amino acids: CASSLAQGATEAFF. DNA for the CDR3: TGTGCCAGCAGCTTGGCTCAGGGGGCGACTGAAGCTTTCTTT. The chain carries TRBV5-8 and TRBJ1-1, with 8 bases fitting TRBD1. The V and J ends lost 0 bases and 5 bases, in that order; junction bases with no gene match: 3. CDR3 length: 14 amino acids. Germline CDR1 and CDR2: SGHTS and YDEGEE.